What follows is one T cell receptor (beta chain) and its context. Antigen: not known. Sequence at one end of the junction differs from germline and may be a read error. Original methodology: A classifier for distant metastasis in papillary thyroid cancer was constructed using CDR3 differences observed across clinicopathological groups. TCRdb re-called the PCR reads with MiXCR. The V and J calls and clone size come from TCRdb's table, not from the authors' own analysis. The repertoire holds approximately 31,000 clones, with about 20% as singletons. Germline loops: CDR1 SGHTA, CDR2 FQGNSA. The CDR3 has 15 residues. This sample is part of a study of metastatic and nonmetastatic thyroid tumors. Study information: Comparative analysis of repertoires was undertaken across blood and tumor or nodule tissue obtained from malignant and benign thyroid patients.

Points from the study as a whole: In both blood and tumor samples, TCR beta diversity was reported significantly higher for malignant than benign nodules.

Patients underwent thyroid surgery, and none had received any treatment before it. The gene calls are TRBV7-2 and TRBJ2-7, with D perhaps TRBD2 (6 bases). The TCR comes from a female donor with papillary thyroid cancer or a benign thyroid nodule (not recorded which). Some clones in this sample may be carry-over from other donors' samples. Sequencing was performed on blood. The CDR3 DNA follows: TGTGCCAACAGCTTGGCTTTCCGGGGGACCTACGAGCAGTACTTC. This translates into CANSLAFRGTYEQYF.